This TCR beta chain is from a study of T-cell reconstitution after alpha-beta-depleted transplantation in children. This clonotype was observed at least ten times. With 8 bases clipped from V and 5 bases from J, the junction kept 11 bases outside the gene matches. This CDR3 has 14 residues. Unique molecular identifiers were incorporated into the prepared TCRbeta library. TCRdb re-called the PCR reads with MiXCR, one entry per CDR3 protein. The sample carries some 640,000 distinct CDR3 sequences, 16% recorded once. The sequenced sample was PBMCs from the stem cell graft donor, obtained from the stem cell graft. This TCR was recovered from a human donor who donated a stem cell graft to a child with acute myeloid leukemia. The chain recombines TRBV12-3 or TRBV12-4 with TRBJ2-7; 8 nucleotides align to TRBD1. This CDR3 reads CASSVGQAANEQYF. CDR3 bases: TGTGCCAGCTCTGTGGGACAGGCGGCGAACGAGCAGTACTTC.